This TCR beta chain was recorded in a study of shared clonotypes between healthy human individuals. Study-level information: Aged 18 to 49, the donors were two women and a few men.

Germline-derived CDR1 and CDR2 are WNHNN and SYGVQD (reference sequence). J lost 6 bases, V lost 4 bases, and 12 bases had no gene match. The CDR3 spans 17 residues. Produced via immunoSEQ multiplex PCR; TCRdb's table is partial and in-frame only. The repertoire consists of 2,100,000 or so clones, with nearly 97% occurring once and the leading ten covering roughly 0.13%. Sequencing was performed on naive CD4+ T cells sorted from blood. Subset specified: CD45RA+ positively selected. This sequence was found in a man aged 18 to 35 in good health. The gene calls are TRBV10-1 and TRBJ2-1, with 10 bases aligning to TRBD2. CDR3 residues: CASSATSGGAGRNEQFF. Here the CDR3 DNA reads TGCGCCAGCAGTGCCACCAGCGGGGGGGCCGGTCGCAATGAGCAGTTCTTC.